This TCR beta chain was documented in a study of cytomegalovirus exposure and HLA in healthy donors. The CDR3 has 16 amino acids. V lost 4 bases, J lost 4 bases, and 7 bases stayed unmatched. Germline V lookup: CDR1 MDHEN, CDR2 SYDVKM. The study ran its PCR with 60 Vbeta and 13 Jbeta primers. Here immunoSEQ multiplex PCR was the method, and the copy in TCRdb shows in-frame clones only, minus some. The sample has about 120,000 clones; around 86% are singletons. Overall study results and limits: The majority of CMV-associated TCR beta chains were reported as apparently HLA-restricted in a later analysis. The authors later found HLA-associated TCR beta chains more clonally expanded than equally common others. Reported performance of the classifier showed diagnosis of cytomegalovirus status with high specificity and sensitivity. Earlier analysis looked at TCR beta V segments, and most were productive about 87% or about 30% of the time.

Worth noting for this clone: Its matching antigen is unknown.

This receptor was identified in a woman in her twenties or thirties in good health and CMV-seronegative. Sample: PBMCs. The rearrangement links TRBV28 to TRBJ2-2; 9 nucleotides match TRBD2. The CDR3 is CASSSLTSGITGELFF. CDR3 sequence (DNA): TGTGCCAGCAGTTCCCTGACTAGCGGAATCACCGGGGAGCTGTTTTTT.